This passage covers 26 T cell receptor beta chains from one sample sequenced in a study of blood T cell repertoires in COVID-19. Method: immunoSEQ multiplex PCR; TCRdb's copy keeps in-frame clones and lacks some. The sample gives around 160,000 clones, around four fifths of which show up once; about 3.2% is in the top ten. The sequencing input was peripheral blood. Receptors were obtained from a woman aged 40-49 years with active or convalescent COVID-19.

This sequence joins TRBV12-3 or TRBV12-4 and TRBJ1-2; D is undetermined. There are 13 residues in the CDR3. The V end was cut by 5 bases, the J end by 10 bases, with 17 bases between. The CDR3 reads CASSLRPGRDYTF. CDR3 nucleotide sequence: TGTGCCAGCAGTCTCCGTCCGGGGAGAGACTACACCTTC.

V usage is TRBV29-1 and J usage is TRBJ1-6; D might be TRBD1 (6 bases). Trimming shortened V by 7 bases and J by 6 bases, and 19 bases separated the two germline ends. Germline CDR1 reads SQVTM; CDR2 reads ANQGSEA. The CDR3 is made up of 15 amino acids. The CDR3 spells CSASIGQPGNSPLHF. Here the CDR3 DNA reads TGCAGCGCCAGCATCGGACAGCCGGGTAATTCACCCCTCCACTTT.

V gene TRBV18 combines with J gene TRBJ2-3; 11 nucleotides agree with TRBD2. Germline loops: CDR1 KGHSH, CDR2 LQKENI. The CDR3 consists of 18 residues. With V trimmed by 1 base and J by 6 bases, 12 bases remained unmatched. CDR3 in DNA: TGTGCCAGCTCACCACTACTAGCGGGGGCTCAAGCGGGGGATACGCAGTATTTT. This translates into CASSPLLAGAQAGDTQYF.

The gene calls are TRBV30 and TRBJ1-2, with D uncertain. The CDR3 consists of 12 residues. CDR1 is GTSNPN and CDR2 is SVGIG in the germline V gene (reference sequence). V shed 4 bases and J shed 4 bases, with 10 bases lying between them. The CDR3 spells CAWIRGVYGYTF. The CDR3 DNA reads TGTGCCTGGATCCGTGGAGTCTATGGCTACACCTTC.

This clone was counted between two and nine times. The chain is built from TRBV2 and TRBJ1-2, with D possibly being TRBD1 (5 bases). Germline V gene sequence: CDR1 SNHLY, CDR2 FYNNEI. The length of the CDR3 is 12 residues. Trimming shortened V by 2 bases and J by 9 bases, and 10 bases separated the two germline ends. The CDR3 loop is CASSENQGSYTF. CDR3 in DNA: TGTGCCAGCAGTGAAAATCAGGGAAGCTACACCTTC.

V usage is TRBV5-1 and J usage is TRBJ1-1; the D is unclear. Germline CDR1 reads SGHRS; CDR2 reads YFSETQ. The CDR3 has 14 residues. The V and J ends lost 2 bases and 4 bases respectively, with 12 bases between them. The CDR3 nucleotides are TGCGCCAGCAGCTTAGACATAGCGGGCACTGAAGCTTTCTTT. Translation: CASSLDIAGTEAFF.

V is TRBV9 and J is TRBJ2-3, with TRBD2 identical over 14 bases. Unmatched junction bases numbered 8, after V lost 3 bases and J lost 11 bases. CDR3 length: 15 amino acids. CDR1 SGDLS and CDR2 YYNGEE come from the germline V gene. The CDR3: CASSAPTSGGAVQYF. Written as DNA, the CDR3 is TGTGCCAGCAGCGCACCGACTAGCGGGGGGGCCGTGCAGTATTTT.

V usage is TRBV5-1 and J usage is TRBJ2-3; D is undetermined. Trimming took off 0 bases at V and 2 bases at J, with 10 bases between the two ends. CDR1 is SGHRS, CDR2 YFSETQ, per germline. The CDR3 runs to 15 residues. CDR3: CASSLALGDTDTQYF. DNA of the CDR3: TGCGCCAGCAGCTTGGCCCTCGGTGACACAGATACGCAGTATTTT. The full variable domain, completed using reference TRBV5-1 and TRBJ2-3, is KAGVTQTPRYLIKTRGQQVTLSCSPISGHRSVSWYQQTPGQGLQFLFEYFSETQRNKGNFPGRFSGRQFSNSRSEMNVSTLELGDSALYLCASSLALGDTDTQYFGPGTRLTVL.

The chain combines TRBV30 with TRBJ2-5; 7 nucleotides agree with TRBD1. Per germline, CDR1 GTSNPN and CDR2 SVGIG (reference sequence). V shed 2 bases, J shed 5 bases, and the junction held 8 bases outside the gene matches. CDR3 length equals 14 residues. Here the CDR3 reads CAWSQDRIRETQYF. The CDR3 bases are TGTGCCTGGAGTCAGGACAGGATCAGGGAGACCCAGTACTTC.

This chain joins TRBV5-1 and TRBJ2-3; the D is unclear. Between the trimmed V and J ends, which lost 0 bases and 0 bases, there was a span of 5 bases. This CDR3 comprises 14 residues. CDR1 is SGHRS and CDR2 is YFSETQ in the germline V gene. This CDR3 reads CASSLGASTDTQYF. CDR3 nucleotides: TGCGCCAGCAGCTTGGGGGCAAGCACAGATACGCAGTATTTT.

CDR3 nucleotide sequence: TGCGCCAGCAGTGAGTCGAGATACAGGGAGAACACCGGGGAGCTGTTTTTT. This sequence encodes CASSESRYRENTGELFF. The genes are TRBV10-1 and TRBJ2-2, with D perhaps TRBD1 (6 bases). Trimming left V 0 bases short and J 1 base short, with 12 bases between. Germline V CDR1 and CDR2: WNHNN, SYGVQD (reference sequence). This CDR3 has 17 residues.

This clone was seen once. The V and J genes are TRBV6-5 and TRBJ1-1, with TRBD1 matching 8 bases. This CDR3 is 13 amino acids long. After removal of 4 bases from V and 11 bases from J, the junction contained 9 bases not matched to a gene. Germline V gene sequence: CDR1 MNHEY, CDR2 SVGAGI. The CDR3 protein is CASSFSYRGGAFF. The CDR3 nucleotides are TGTGCCAGCAGTTTTTCTTACAGGGGGGGGGCTTTCTTT.

This clone was detected a few times. The same CDR3 is also encoded by other DNA sequences in this sample. This chain uses TRBV5-1 with TRBJ2-6; D is unclear. This CDR3 contains 15 residues. Trimming stripped 0 bases from V and 0 bases from J, with 4 bases between. Per the germline V gene, CDR1 is SGHRS and CDR2 is YFSETQ. The CDR3, as DNA: TGCGCCAGCAGCTTGGACAGCTCTGGGGCCAACGTCCTGACTTTC. Encoded protein: CASSLDSSGANVLTF.

This chain links TRBV18 with TRBJ1-5; 7 nucleotides match TRBD1. The CDR3 spans 12 residues. V gave up 3 bases and J gave up 11 bases; unmatched junction bases: 4. The V gene's germline CDR1 is KGHSH and CDR2 LQKENI. CDR3 sequence: CASSPVRGAQHF. The CDR3 DNA reads as TGTGCCAGCTCACCGGTCAGGGGGGCCCAGCATTTT. Full variable domain (outside the CDR3, taken from reference TRBV18 and TRBJ1-5): NAGVMQNPRHLVRRRGQEARLRCSPMKGHSHVYWYRQLPEEGLKFMVYLQKENIIDESGMPKERFSAEFPKEGPSILRIQQVVRGDSAAYFCASSPVRGAQHFGDGTRLSIL.

The chain uses TRBV5-1 and TRBJ2-5, with 12 bases identical to TRBD2. The CDR3 is 15 residues long. J was trimmed by 2 bases and V by 5 bases; bases with no gene match: 4. CDR1 and CDR2 from the germline V gene are SGHRS and YFSETQ. CDR3 in DNA: TGCGCCAGCAGGGTACTAGCGGGGGGTCAAGAGACCCAGTACTTC. Its translation: CASRVLAGGQETQYF.

The chain recombines TRBV11-2 with TRBJ2-6, with 9 bases fitting TRBD1. The CDR3 covers 15 residues. Trimming took 0 bases from V and 8 from J; bases not matched to a gene: 2. CDR1 is SGHAT, CDR2 FQNNGV, per germline. The CDR3 loop is CASSLEGTGTNVLTF. DNA for the CDR3: TGTGCCAGCAGCTTAGAAGGGACAGGGACCAACGTCCTGACTTTC. The full variable domain, with the rest looked up from reference TRBV11-2 and TRBJ2-6, is EAGVAQSPRYKIIEKRQSVAFWCNPISGHATLYWYQQILGQGPKLLIQFQNNGVVDDSQLPKDRFSAERLKGVDSTLKIQPAKLEDSAVYLCASSLEGTGTNVLTFGAGSRLTVL.

This clone has just a few counts. In DNA form, the CDR3 reads TGTGCCAGCAGCCGTACAGGGGGCCGGGGCACTGAAGCTTTCTTT. Amino acid sequence: CASSRTGGRGTEAFF. V gene TRBV5-4 combines with J gene TRBJ1-1, with 9 bases that match TRBD1. With 4 bases clipped from V and 4 bases from J, the junction kept 8 bases outside the gene matches. The CDR3 sequence is 15 residues long. Germline CDR1 SGHNT, CDR2 YYREEE (reference sequence).

The V call is TRBV7-2, the J call TRBJ1-5, with 7 bases fitting TRBD1. The CDR3 has 14 amino acids. V gave up 4 bases and J gave up 3 bases; unmatched junction bases: 3. Germline values: CDR1 SGHTA, CDR2 FQGNSA. The chain's CDR3 is CASSSTGINQPQHF. CDR3 nucleotide sequence: TGTGCCAGCAGCTCGACAGGGATCAATCAGCCCCAGCATTTT.

The V gene is TRBV6-6, the J gene TRBJ1-6, with D uncertain. The CDR3 length is 15 residues. CDR1 is MNHNY, CDR2 SVGAGI, per germline (reference sequence). The ends were cut back, 0 bases at V and 7 bases at J, with 10 bases in the middle. The DNA for the CDR3 is TGTGCCAGCAGTTACTCGCAGATGATGAATTCACCCCTCCACTTT. Its protein is CASSYSQMMNSPLHF.

This chain joins TRBV28 and TRBJ1-2; the D is unclear. The V end was cut by 6 bases, the J end by 2 bases, with 19 bases between. The CDR3 is made up of 16 amino acids. Germline loops: CDR1 MDHEN, CDR2 SYDVKM. The CDR3 protein is CASSQAVSGRNYGYTF. As DNA, the CDR3 is TGTGCCAGCAGCCAAGCCGTGTCAGGAAGGAACTATGGCTACACCTTC.

Of note for this clone: The sample contains more than one DNA sequence encoding this CDR3. This chain uses TRBV5-1 with TRBJ1-1, with a tentative D call TRBD1 (5 bases). The CDR3 loop spans 15 amino acids. V was cut by 0 bases and J by 1 base, with 10 bases left in between. Germline assignment: CDR1 SGHRS and CDR2 YFSETQ. DNA of the CDR3: TGCGCCAGCAGCTTGGGGGGCACAGGGAACACTGAAGCTTTCTTT. It specifies CASSLGGTGNTEAFF.

A word on this clone: Other nucleotide sequences in the sample specify the same CDR3. J is TRBJ1-4 and V is TRBV18, with D maybe TRBD1 (5 bases). Germline loops: CDR1 KGHSH, CDR2 LQKENI. This CDR3 has 14 amino acids. Trimming pared 3 bases from V and 2 bases from J, leaving 7 bases between. The CDR3 DNA follows: TGTGCCAGCTCACCGCAGGGCACTAATGAAAAACTGTTTTTT. As protein: CASSPQGTNEKLFF.

The rearrangement joins TRBV6-1 to TRBJ2-7; D is possibly TRBD1 (6 bases). The CDR3 runs to 13 residues. CDR1 and CDR2 (germline): MNHNS, SASEGT. V dropped 1 base and J dropped 11 bases, with 15 bases sitting between them. The CDR3 DNA sequence: TGTGCCAGCAGTGAAGGTCTAGGCACAGGGAAGTACTTC. Protein sequence: CASSEGLGTGKYF.

This clone has only a few counts. The chain has TRBV5-4 and TRBJ1-2, with 7 positions matching TRBD1. The CDR3 length is 14 residues. Germline loops: CDR1 SGHNT, CDR2 YYREEE (reference sequence). V trimming: 0 bases; J trimming: 3 bases; junction bases outside the gene matches: 2. CDR3 DNA: TGTGCCAGCAGCTTGGCGGGACAGTACTATGGCTACACCTTC. Residues: CASSLAGQYYGYTF.

The genes are TRBV7-9 and TRBJ2-2; D perhaps matches TRBD2 (6 bases). Germline values: CDR1 SEHNR, CDR2 FQNEAQ (reference sequence). Deletions cut 5 bases from V and 4 bases from J, with 23 bases between. There are 18 residues in the CDR3. The CDR3 loop is CASSRSPLPRGTTGELFF. The DNA for the CDR3 is TGTGCCAGCAGCCGTTCCCCTCTACCCCGGGGGACCACCGGGGAGCTGTTTTTT.

A note on this clone: Other DNA sequences in the same sample also yield this CDR3. The J gene is TRBJ1-1, the V gene TRBV5-1; the D is unclear. CDR3 size: 13 residues. Trimming stripped 0 bases from V and 0 bases from J, with 3 bases between. Germline V CDR1 and CDR2: SGHRS, YFSETQ. CDR3 DNA sequence: TGCGCCAGCAGCTTGGTCGTGAACACTGAAGCTTTCTTT. It is translated as CASSLVVNTEAFF. The variable domain in full, completed from reference TRBV5-1 and TRBJ1-1, reads KAGVTQTPRYLIKTRGQQVTLSCSPISGHRSVSWYQQTPGQGLQFLFEYFSETQRNKGNFPGRFSGRQFSNSRSEMNVSTLELGDSALYLCASSLVVNTEAFFGQGTRLTVV.